The T cell receptor (beta chain) under discussion was sequenced for a study of T cell responses to AZD1222 COVID-19 vaccine (dated by TCRdb to the early 2020s). A note on the overall study: AZD1222 recipients with second doses at about 4 weeks or about 12 weeks were pooled, because spike-specific TCR depth and breadth did not differ between schedules. A total of 230 to 250 trial participants underwent TCR sequencing, of whom some 210 received two doses of AZD1222 and roughly 25 received two doses of the MenACWY control vaccine. Trial participants were enrolled by age into 18-55, 56-69 and 70-plus year subgroups, with 148, 28 and 57 TCR-sequenced participants respectively.

In the paper's terms, the time point label means: baseline before first vaccination. Vaccinee samples came from UK trials COV001 and COV002, including a single-blind randomized controlled phase 2/3 trial of AZD1222 (ChAdOx1 nCoV-19) in healthy adults. For TCRbeta chain sequencing, PBMC samples were collected from trial participants at day 0 and at day 28 after the second dose. In regard to this clone: Its antigen is unknown. The input lacks base qualities; no much larger clone sits a single base away.

Results the study describes overall, beyond this receptor: After two AZD1222 doses, spike-specific TCR breadth and depth were significantly higher than at day 0 and than in MenACWY recipients. Participants were mostly white British, with more females than males. The authors suggested clonal diversity may have been underestimated. In the small 56-69-year group, the increase in depth fell short of significance, most likely because of low power. No day 14 peak-response samples were available, so repertoires were characterized only after the peak T cell response. Conclusions about previously exposed vaccinees are limited because only six or seven AZD1222 recipients were SARS-CoV-2 seropositive at baseline. Epitopes outside the regions mutated in the B.1.351 and B.1.1.7 variants were reportedly recognized by nearly half of the unique spike-specific TCRs. Vaccine-associated CD4 TCRs spanned the whole spike protein, with dominant responses in regions 160-218 and 743-854.

The CDR3 regions of human TCRbeta chains were analyzed by immunosequencing. The source study handled its data this way. TCRs in the repertoires were compared against a reference library of SARS-CoV-2-specific TCRs that had been generated with the MIRA antigen-specificity platform. Breadth was defined as the fraction of unique TCRs that were SARS-CoV-2-associated. Depth was defined as the fraction of total T cells that were SARS-CoV-2-associated. Using the MIRA data, each spike-specific TCR was assigned both to the spike region to which the TCR was reactive and to a CD4 or CD8 class. Log10-transformed breadth and depth values were compared by one-way ANOVA with Sidak's multiple comparisons tests. TCRdb took this table from immuneACCESS and kept in-frame rearrangements with V and J called. Such tables lack part of the clones; where checked against another copy, unresolved V genes explain under half of the gap, and the rest is unexplained. Clone size and V and J calls were adopted from that table, with D and trimming inferred from the DNA. For this sample the table gives about 120,000 clones, of which over 80% were detected only once. The ten largest clonotypes hold over 5.5% of the sample.

CDR1 is given as ENHRY and CDR2 as SYGVKD, both from the germline V gene. Spanning cysteine to phenylalanine, the CDR3 consists of 16 amino acids. Solely the CDR3 DNA is kept, with 48 bases framed from the first base. Compared with germline, V lacks 0 bases and J lacks 6 bases; bases without a gene match: 9. The V gene is TRBV10-3 and the J gene is TRBJ1-2; 8 central nucleotides agree with TRBD1. The input for sequencing was peripheral blood, taken on day 0 of AZD1222 vaccination. The TCR comes from an adult in good health. The CDR3: CAISESGQAFLNGYTF. The sequenced DNA is TGTGCCATCAGTGAGTCGGGACAGGCCTTTTTGAATGGCTACACCTTC.